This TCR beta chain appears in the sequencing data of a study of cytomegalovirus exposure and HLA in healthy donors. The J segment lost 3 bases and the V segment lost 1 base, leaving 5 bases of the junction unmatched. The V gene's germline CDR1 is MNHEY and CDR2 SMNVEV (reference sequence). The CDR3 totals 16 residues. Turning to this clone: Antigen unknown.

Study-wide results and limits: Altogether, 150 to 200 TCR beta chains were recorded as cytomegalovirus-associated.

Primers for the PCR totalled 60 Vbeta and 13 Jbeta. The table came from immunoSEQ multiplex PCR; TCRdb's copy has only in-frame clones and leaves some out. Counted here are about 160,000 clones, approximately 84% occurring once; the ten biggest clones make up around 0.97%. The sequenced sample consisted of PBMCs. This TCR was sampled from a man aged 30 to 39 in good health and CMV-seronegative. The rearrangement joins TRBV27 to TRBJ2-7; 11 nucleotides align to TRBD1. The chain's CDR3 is CASSLLAGTGGYEQYF. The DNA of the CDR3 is TGTGCCAGCAGTTTATTAGCCGGGACAGGGGGCTACGAGCAGTACTTC.